One and the same sample provided the 16 T cell receptor beta chains below, sequenced in a study of identical twins. MiXCR, applied by TCRdb to the 5' RACE reads, yields one record per CDR3 protein. The repertoire holds 1.5 million to 2 million distinct CDR3 sequences, with less than 40% as singletons. Source material: cord blood. The receptor set was obtained from a newborn girl in good health.

This clonotype was observed a handful of times. This chain joins TRBV11-2 and TRBJ2-4; 11 bases fit TRBD2. Germline assignment: CDR1 SGHAT and CDR2 FQNNGV. The J segment lost 8 bases and the V segment lost 5 bases, leaving 11 bases of the junction unmatched. This CDR3 spans 16 amino acids. The CDR3 region has the DNA TGTGCCAGCAGCCCGTTAGCGGGGGGGCCGAAATACATTCAGTACTTC. This translates into CASSPLAGGPKYIQYF.

This clonotype was recorded a few times. The chain combines TRBV6-2 or TRBV6-3 with TRBJ2-5; 9 bases agree with TRBD2. The germline gives CDR1 MNHEY, CDR2 SVGEGT. This CDR3 is 15 amino acids long. V gave up 1 base and J gave up 11 bases; unmatched junction bases: 11. CDR3 in amino acids: CASSYWAGGKNEQYF. As DNA, the CDR3 is TGTGCCAGCAGTTACTGGGCGGGAGGGAAAAATGAGCAGTACTTC.

The rearrangement joins TRBV29-1 to TRBJ1-1; D unclear. The V end lost 8 bases, the J end lost 7 bases, and 14 bases lay between the germline ends. This CDR3 contains 11 residues. CDR1 and CDR2 (germline): SQVTM, ANQGSEA. The CDR3 DNA follows: TGCAGCCTTGCGGACGGCTTTGAAGCTTTCTTT. Its protein is CSLADGFEAFF.

This clonotype was picked up one time. The CDR3 loop reads CASSSSGQGSPGYYEQYF. CDR3 bases: TGTGCCAGCAGTAGTAGCGGACAGGGGTCCCCCGGCTACTACGAGCAGTACTTC. The chain combines TRBV6-1 with TRBJ2-7; 9 bases are shared with TRBD1. The CDR3 loop spans 18 amino acids. The V and J ends lost 5 bases and 3 bases, in that order; junction bases with no gene match: 17. Per the germline V gene, CDR1 is MNHNS and CDR2 is SASEGT.

The chain carries TRBV5-1 and TRBJ2-5, with 7 bases matching TRBD1. Germline CDR1 reads SGHRS; CDR2 reads YFSETQ. With V trimmed by 0 bases and J by 0 bases, 8 bases remained unmatched. CDR3 length equals 17 residues. The DNA for the CDR3 is TGCGCCAGCAGCTTGGAATGGCGCAGGGGGTACCAAGAGACCCAGTACTTC. Translated, it gives CASSLEWRRGYQETQYF.

This clonotype was counted only a few times. V gene TRBV7-2 combines with J gene TRBJ2-5; D gene uncertain. Trimming cost V 2 bases and J 5 bases, with 6 bases left between them. The germline V gene encodes CDR1 SGHTA and CDR2 FQGNSA. The CDR3 contains 12 residues. CDR3 nucleotides: TGTGCCAGCAGCTTAAGATTGGAGACCCAGTACTTC. It encodes CASSLRLETQYF.

The chain couples TRBV27 to TRBJ2-7; D not certain. Germline CDR1 and CDR2: MNHEY and SMNVEV (reference sequence). V was pared by 2 bases and J by 2 bases, with 13 bases between. The CDR3 runs 15 residues. CDR3 nucleotide sequence: TGTGCCAGCAGTTTAATTTACAGCCGACCCTACGAGCAGTACTTC. This encodes CASSLIYSRPYEQYF.

This clonotype was counted a few times. The chain recombines TRBV27 with TRBJ1-6, with 7 bases identical to TRBD1. There are 20 residues in the CDR3. After removal of 2 bases from V and 0 bases from J, the junction contained 13 bases not matched to a gene. Germline CDR1 MNHEY, CDR2 SMNVEV (reference sequence). The CDR3 coding sequence is TGTGCCAGCAGTTTACCCCGAGAGCCGGGACAGAGCTCCTATAATTCACCCCTCCACTTT. Protein sequence: CASSLPREPGQSSYNSPLHF.

This clonotype was detected a few times. The V gene is TRBV5-1, the J gene TRBJ2-4, with 15 nucleotides matching TRBD2. The tail of the sequence fits TRBJ2-7 better, so the J call may be wrong. The CDR3 spans 14 residues. Germline V lookup: CDR1 SGHRS, CDR2 YFSETQ. The chain's CDR3 is CASPGLAGGYEQYF. Here the CDR3 DNA reads TGCGCCAGCCCGGGACTAGCGGGAGGCTACGAGCAGTACTTC.

The genes are TRBV3-1 and TRBJ1-5; no definite D call. Germline V gives CDR1 LGHDT, CDR2 YNNKEL (reference sequence). Trimming pared 3 bases from V and 0 bases from J, leaving 6 bases between. The CDR3 loop spans 14 amino acids. In nucleotides, the CDR3 is TGTGCCAGCAGCCAGTACGGTAGCAATCAGCCCCAGCATTTT. It yields the protein CASSQYGSNQPQHF.

This chain joins TRBV7-2 and TRBJ2-4, with 8 bases fitting TRBD2. The CDR3 sequence is 13 residues long. Trimming took 6 bases from V and 6 from J; bases not matched to a gene: 4. The germline CDR1 and CDR2 sequences are SGHTA and FQGNSA. CDR3 residues: CASSRLATNIQYF. CDR3 nucleotides: TGTGCCAGCAGTCGACTAGCGACAAACATTCAGTACTTC.

The chain combines TRBV7-2 with TRBJ2-7, with D possibly matching TRBD2 (6 bases). Germline CDR1 and CDR2: SGHTA and FQGNSA. This CDR3 comprises 16 residues. V was clipped by 1 base and J by 3 bases, with 16 bases between them. The CDR3 is CASSLVASESLYEQYF. CDR3 DNA: TGTGCCAGCAGCTTAGTAGCTAGCGAATCTCTCTACGAGCAGTACTTC.

This clonotype was observed at least ten times. The chain is built from TRBV12-3 or TRBV12-4 and TRBJ2-5, with TRBD2 matching 9 bases. The CDR3 runs 15 residues. The ends lost 2 bases at V and 1 base at J; junction bases unmatched: 2. CDR3 protein: CASSLLAGIQETQYF. Here the CDR3 DNA reads TGTGCCAGCAGTTTACTAGCGGGGATCCAAGAGACCCAGTACTTC.

This clonotype has only one observation. The CDR3 spells CASSPRGTSAYNEQFF. The CDR3 coding sequence is TGTGCCAGCTCCCCCAGGGGGACTAGCGCATACAATGAGCAGTTCTTC. The gene calls are TRBV18 and TRBJ2-1; 10 bases fit TRBD2. Trimming at V came to 6 bases and at J to 4 bases, leaving 9 bases not matched to a gene. In germline, CDR1 is KGHSH, CDR2 LQKENI. This CDR3 spans 16 amino acids.

The CDR3 reads CSASRSGTYNEQFF. CDR3 sequence (DNA): TGCAGTGCTAGTCGGAGCGGAACTTACAATGAGCAGTTCTTC. The chain couples TRBV20-1 to TRBJ2-1; possibly TRBD2 for D (5 bases). Germline CDR1 is DFQATT and CDR2 is SNEGSKA (reference sequence). The V gene lost 3 bases and the J gene lost 4 bases, with 13 bases spanning the gap. The CDR3 spans 14 residues.

The J gene is TRBJ1-2, the V gene TRBV4-2; 10 bases are a match to TRBD1. The J segment lost 1 base and the V segment lost 0 bases, leaving 5 bases of the junction unmatched. From germline, CDR1 is LGHNA and CDR2 YNFKEQ. There are 17 residues in the CDR3. The chain's CDR3 is CASSQDTGTGVNYGYTF. In nucleotides, the CDR3 is TGTGCCAGCAGCCAAGATACGGGGACAGGGGTTAACTATGGCTACACCTTC.